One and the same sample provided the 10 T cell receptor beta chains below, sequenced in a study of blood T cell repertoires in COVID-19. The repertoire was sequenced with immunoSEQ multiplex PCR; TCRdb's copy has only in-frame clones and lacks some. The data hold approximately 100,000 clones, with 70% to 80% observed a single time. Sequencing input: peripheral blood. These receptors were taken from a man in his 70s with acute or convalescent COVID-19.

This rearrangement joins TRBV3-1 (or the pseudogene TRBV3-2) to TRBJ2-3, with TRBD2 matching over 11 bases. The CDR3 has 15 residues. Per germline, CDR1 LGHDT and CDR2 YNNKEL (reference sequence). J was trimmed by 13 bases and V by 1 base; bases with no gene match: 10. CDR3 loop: CASSQAGTSGGWKYF. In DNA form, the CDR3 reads TGTGCCAGCAGCCAAGCCGGGACTAGCGGAGGCTGGAAGTATTTT.

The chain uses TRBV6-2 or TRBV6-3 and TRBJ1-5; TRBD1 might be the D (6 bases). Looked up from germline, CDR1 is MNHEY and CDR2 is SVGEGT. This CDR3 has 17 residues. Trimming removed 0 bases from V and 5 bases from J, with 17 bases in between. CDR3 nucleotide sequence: TGTGCCAGCAGTTACTCGTCACGCACAGGGAATTATCAGCCCCAGCATTTT. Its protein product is CASSYSSRTGNYQPQHF.

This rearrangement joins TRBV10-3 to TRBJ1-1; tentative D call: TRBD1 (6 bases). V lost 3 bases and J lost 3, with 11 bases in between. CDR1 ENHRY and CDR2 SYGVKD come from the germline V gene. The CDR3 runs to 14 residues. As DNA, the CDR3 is TGTGCCATCAGTGAACCAGGGGCGGACACTGAAGCTTTCTTT. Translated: CAISEPGADTEAFF.

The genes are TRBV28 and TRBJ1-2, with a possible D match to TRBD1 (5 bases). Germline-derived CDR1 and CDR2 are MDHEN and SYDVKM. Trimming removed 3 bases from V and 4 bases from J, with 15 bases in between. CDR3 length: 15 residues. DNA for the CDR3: TGTGCCAGCAGTTTGGGGGGTTCTAGGATCTATGGCTACACCTTC. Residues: CASSLGGSRIYGYTF.

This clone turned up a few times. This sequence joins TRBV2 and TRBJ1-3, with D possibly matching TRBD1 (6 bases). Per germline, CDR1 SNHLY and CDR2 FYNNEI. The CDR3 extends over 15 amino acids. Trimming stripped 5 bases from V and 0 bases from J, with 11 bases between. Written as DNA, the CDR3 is TGTGCCAGCAGTTACCGGGACACCTCTGGAAACACCATATATTTT. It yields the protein CASSYRDTSGNTIYF.

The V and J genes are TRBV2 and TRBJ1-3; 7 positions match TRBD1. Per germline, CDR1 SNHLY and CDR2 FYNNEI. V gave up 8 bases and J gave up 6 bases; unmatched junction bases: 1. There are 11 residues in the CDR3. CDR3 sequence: CASQGENTIYF. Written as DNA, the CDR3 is TGTGCCAGCCAGGGGGAAAACACCATATATTTT.

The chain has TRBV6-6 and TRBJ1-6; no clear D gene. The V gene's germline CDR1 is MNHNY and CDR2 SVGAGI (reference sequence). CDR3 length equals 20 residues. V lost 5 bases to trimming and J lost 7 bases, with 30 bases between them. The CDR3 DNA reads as TGTGCCAGCAGTCCAACACCCCCGATGAGACAAGGAGGTTGGAATTCACCCCTCCACTTT. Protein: CASSPTPPMRQGGWNSPLHF.

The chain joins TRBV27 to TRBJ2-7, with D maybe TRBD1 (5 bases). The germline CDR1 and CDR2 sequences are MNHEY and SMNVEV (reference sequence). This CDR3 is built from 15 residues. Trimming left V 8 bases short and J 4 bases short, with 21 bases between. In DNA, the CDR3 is TGTGCCAGCTGGGGTAGGGGTACAGGTAAATACGAGCAGTACTTC. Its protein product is CASWGRGTGKYEQYF.

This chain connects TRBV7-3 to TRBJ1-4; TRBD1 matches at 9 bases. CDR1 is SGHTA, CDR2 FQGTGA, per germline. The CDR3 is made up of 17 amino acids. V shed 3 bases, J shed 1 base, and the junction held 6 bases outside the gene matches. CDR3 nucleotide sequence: TGTGCCAGCAGCTTCCACAGGGGGCGTATAACTAATGAAAAACTGTTTTTT. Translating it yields CASSFHRGRITNEKLFF.

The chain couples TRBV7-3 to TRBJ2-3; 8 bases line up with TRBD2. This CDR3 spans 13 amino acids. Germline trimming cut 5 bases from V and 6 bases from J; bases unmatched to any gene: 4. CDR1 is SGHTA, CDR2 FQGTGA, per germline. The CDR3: CASSPLAADTQYF. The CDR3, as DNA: TGTGCCAGCAGCCCACTAGCGGCGGATACGCAGTATTTT. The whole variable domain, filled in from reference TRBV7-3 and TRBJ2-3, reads GAGVSQTPSNKVTEKGKYVELRCDPISGHTALYWYRQSLGQGPEFLIYFQGTGAADDSGLPNDRFFAVRPEGSVSTLKIQRTERGDSAVYLCASSPLAADTQYFGPGTRLTVL.